This TCR beta chain was recorded in a study of T cell changes during pregnancy in multiple sclerosis. Profiling relied on immunoSEQ multiplex PCR, and the TCRdb table lists in-frame clones only, not all of them. The sample includes roughly 43,000 clones, more than 85% of them seen just once. The CDR3 length is 15 residues. Germline CDR1 MNHEY, CDR2 SMNVEV (reference sequence). V shed 5 bases, J shed 6 bases, and the junction held 10 bases outside the gene matches. This specimen consisted of CD4+ T cells from peripheral blood mononuclear cells, obtained in the third trimester of pregnancy. This chain uses TRBV27 with TRBJ1-5; 7 bases agree with TRBD1. The sequence was collected from a female donor with multiple sclerosis, enrolled in a pregnancy study. CDR3 in DNA: TGTGCCAGCAGTCCCAATGACAGGGCCGGTCAGCCCCAGCATTTT. As protein: CASSPNDRAGQPQHF.